Described below is a single TCR beta chain sequence and its context. The time point is: pretreatment peripheral blood. The CDR3 contains 14 residues. V trimming: 7 bases; J trimming: 5 bases; junction bases outside the gene matches: 11. Germline V lookup: CDR1 MNHEY, CDR2 SMNVEV (reference sequence). These data originate in a study of PD-L1 blockade in urothelial cancer. Study at large: Median blood clonality was roughly 0.087, with 82,636 unique TCRs.

Spiking of synthetic TCR analog templates was performed in each PCR. Clones were read by immunoSEQ multiplex PCR, and TCRdb kept only the in-frame ones, dropping some. The data show 85,000 to 90,000 clones, 89% seen once. The chain recombines TRBV27 with TRBJ2-7; the match to TRBD1 covers 7 bases. This clonotype was obtained from a woman of 80 years or more with urothelial cancer. Material: PBMCs, obtained around atezolizumab (anti-PD-L1) treatment. CDR3 region: CASNPRDRWNEQYF. The CDR3, as DNA: TGTGCCAGCAACCCCCGGGACAGATGGAACGAGCAGTACTTC.